The T cell receptor beta chain under discussion was sequenced for a study of cytotoxic CD8 clonotypes in ibrutinib-treated CLL. TCRdb's copy holds only in-frame clones and misses some; the assay was immunoSEQ multiplex PCR. The data hold hundreds of thousands of clones, with under 80% observed a single time. Germline CDR1 SGHRS, CDR2 YFSETQ. Trimming at V came to 4 bases and at J to 4 bases, leaving 12 bases not matched to a gene. The CDR3 loop spans 16 amino acids. The sequenced sample was PBMCs, obtained after 24 months of ibrutinib treatment. This receptor was taken from a human donor with chronic lymphocytic leukemia. The chain uses TRBV5-1 and TRBJ1-1; 8 bases match TRBD1. The CDR3 DNA sequence: TGCGCCAGCAGCCCGAACGGACAGGGATGGGGCACTGAAGCTTTCTTT. Its translation is CASSPNGQGWGTEAFF.